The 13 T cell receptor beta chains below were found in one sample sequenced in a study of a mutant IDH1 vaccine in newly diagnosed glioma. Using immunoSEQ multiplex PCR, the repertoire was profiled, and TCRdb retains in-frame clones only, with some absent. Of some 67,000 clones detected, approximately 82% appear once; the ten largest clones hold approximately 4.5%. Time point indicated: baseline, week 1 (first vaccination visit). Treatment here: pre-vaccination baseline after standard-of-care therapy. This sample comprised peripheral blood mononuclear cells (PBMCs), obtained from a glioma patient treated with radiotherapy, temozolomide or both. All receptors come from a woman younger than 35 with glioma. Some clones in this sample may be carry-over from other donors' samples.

The CDR3 loop is CASSPGVAGGYEQYF. CDR3 sequence (DNA): TGTGCCAGCAGCCCGGGGGTAGCGGGGGGCTACGAGCAGTACTTC. The rearrangement links TRBV13 to TRBJ2-7; TRBD2 matches at 10 bases. Germline lookup yields CDR1 PRHDT and CDR2 FYEKMQ (reference sequence). The junction had 7 bases not matched to a gene; V was cut back by 5 bases and J by 3 bases. The CDR3 runs 15 residues.

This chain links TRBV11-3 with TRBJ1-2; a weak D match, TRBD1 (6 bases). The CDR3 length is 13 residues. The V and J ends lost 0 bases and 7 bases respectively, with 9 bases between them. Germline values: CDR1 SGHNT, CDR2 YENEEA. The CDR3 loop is CASSLDQGGGYTF. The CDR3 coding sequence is TGTGCCAGCAGCTTAGATCAAGGGGGTGGCTACACCTTC. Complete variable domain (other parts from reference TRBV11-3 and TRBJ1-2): EAGVVQSPRYKIIEKKQPVAFWCNPISGHNTLYWYLQNLGQGPELLIRYENEEAVDDSQLPKDRFSAERLKGVDSTLKIQPAELGDSAVYLCASSLDQGGGYTFGSGTRLTVV.

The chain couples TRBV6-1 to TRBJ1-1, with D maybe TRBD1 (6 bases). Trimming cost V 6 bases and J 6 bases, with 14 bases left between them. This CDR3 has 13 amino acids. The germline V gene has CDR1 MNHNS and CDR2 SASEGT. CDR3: CASRQTGSPEAFF. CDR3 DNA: TGTGCCAGCAGACAAACAGGGAGCCCTGAAGCTTTCTTT.

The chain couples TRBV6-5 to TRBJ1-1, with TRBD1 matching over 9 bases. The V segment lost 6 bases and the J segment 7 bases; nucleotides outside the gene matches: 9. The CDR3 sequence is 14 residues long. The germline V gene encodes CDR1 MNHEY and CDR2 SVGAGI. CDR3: CASRLQGAAVEAFF. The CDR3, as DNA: TGTGCCAGCAGGCTACAGGGGGCGGCGGTTGAAGCTTTCTTT.

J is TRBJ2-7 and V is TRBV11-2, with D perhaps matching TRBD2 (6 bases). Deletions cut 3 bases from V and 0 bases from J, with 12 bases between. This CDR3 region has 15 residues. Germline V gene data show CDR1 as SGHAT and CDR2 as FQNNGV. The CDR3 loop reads CASSFRRGSSYEQYF. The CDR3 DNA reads TGTGCCAGCAGCTTTCGGAGGGGCAGCTCCTACGAGCAGTACTTC.

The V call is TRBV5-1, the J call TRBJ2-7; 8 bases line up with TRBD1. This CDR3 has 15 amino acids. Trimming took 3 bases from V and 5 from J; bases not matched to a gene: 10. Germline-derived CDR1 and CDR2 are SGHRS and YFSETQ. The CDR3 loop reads CASSWPSGGEDEQYF. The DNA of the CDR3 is TGCGCCAGCAGCTGGCCATCAGGGGGCGAGGACGAGCAGTACTTC.

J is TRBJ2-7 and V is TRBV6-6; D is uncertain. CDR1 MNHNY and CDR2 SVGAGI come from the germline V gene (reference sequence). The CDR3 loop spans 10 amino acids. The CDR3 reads CATNDGEQYF. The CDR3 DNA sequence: TGTGCAACCAACGACGGCGAGCAGTACTTC.

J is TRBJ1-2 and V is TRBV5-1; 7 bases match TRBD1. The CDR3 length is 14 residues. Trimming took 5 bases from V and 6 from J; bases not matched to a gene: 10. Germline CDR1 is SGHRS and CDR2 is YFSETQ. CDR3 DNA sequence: TGCGCCAGCAGAGAATTTGACAGGGCGCATGGCTACACCTTC. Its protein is CASREFDRAHGYTF.

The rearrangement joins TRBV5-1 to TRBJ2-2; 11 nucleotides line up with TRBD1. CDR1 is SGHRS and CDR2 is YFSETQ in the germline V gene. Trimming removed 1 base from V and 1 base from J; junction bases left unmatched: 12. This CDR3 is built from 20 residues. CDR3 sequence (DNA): TGCGCCAGCAGCTTGCGGACAGGGGGCGTCATCGCGAGGAACACCGGGGAGCTGTTTTTT. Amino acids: CASSLRTGGVIARNTGELFF.

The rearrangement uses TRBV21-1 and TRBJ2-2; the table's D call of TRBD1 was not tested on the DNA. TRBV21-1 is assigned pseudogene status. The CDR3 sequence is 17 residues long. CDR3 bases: TGTGCCAGCAGACACCCGTCCGGGACAGGGATGACCGGGGAGCTGTTTTTT. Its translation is CASRHPSGTGMTGELFF.

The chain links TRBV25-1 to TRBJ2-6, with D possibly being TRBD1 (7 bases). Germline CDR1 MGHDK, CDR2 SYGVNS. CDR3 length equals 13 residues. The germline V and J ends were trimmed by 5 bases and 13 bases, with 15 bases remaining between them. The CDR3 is CASSQGGRGVLTF. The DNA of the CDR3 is TGTGCCAGCAGTCAGGGGGGACGGGGGGTCCTGACTTTC.

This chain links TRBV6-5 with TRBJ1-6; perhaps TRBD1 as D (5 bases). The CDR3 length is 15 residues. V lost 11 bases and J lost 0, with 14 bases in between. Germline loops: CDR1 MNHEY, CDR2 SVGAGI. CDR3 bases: TGTGCCTGTCGCGGGACTATCTCCTATAATTCACCCCTCCACTTT. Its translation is CACRGTISYNSPLHF.

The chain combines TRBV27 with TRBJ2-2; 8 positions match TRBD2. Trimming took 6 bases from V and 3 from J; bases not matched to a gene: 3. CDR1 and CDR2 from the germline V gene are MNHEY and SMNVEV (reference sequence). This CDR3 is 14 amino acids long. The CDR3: CASSPGGDTGELFF. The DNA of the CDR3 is TGTGCCAGCAGCCCCGGGGGGGACACCGGGGAGCTGTTTTTT.